The 2 T cell receptor beta chains below come from one sample, sequenced in a study of cytomegalovirus exposure and HLA in healthy donors. Clones were sequenced by immunoSEQ multiplex PCR, and TCRdb holds only the in-frame ones, with some missing. The table lists roughly 200,000 clones, about 80% of them singletons. Material: PBMCs. These TCRs come from a woman under 30 in good health and CMV-seropositive.

This clone is a singleton in its sample. This rearrangement joins TRBV6-6 to TRBJ2-7; 13 bases agree with TRBD2. The CDR3 has 15 amino acids. In germline, CDR1 is MNHNY, CDR2 SVGAGI (reference sequence). V gave up 6 bases and J gave up 4 bases; unmatched junction bases: 6. CDR3 sequence: CASRSGTSGVYEQYF. CDR3 coding DNA: TGTGCCAGCAGGTCGGGGACTAGCGGGGTTTACGAGCAGTACTTC.

Notes on this clone: Other DNA sequences in the same sample also yield this CDR3. V and J are TRBV27 and TRBJ1-1; D ambiguous. From germline, CDR1 is MNHEY and CDR2 SMNVEV (reference sequence). This CDR3 contains 13 residues. Trimming left V 2 bases short and J 5 bases short, with 9 bases between. The CDR3 sequence is CASSLGGGTEAFF. CDR3 bases: TGTGCCAGCAGTTTAGGTGGCGGAACTGAAGCTTTCTTT.